This passage covers 19 T cell receptor beta chains from one sample sequenced in a study of graft-versus-host responses after intestinal transplantation. Their antigen targets remain unknown. The protocol was immunoSEQ multiplex PCR, while the TCRdb copy is restricted to in-frame clones and leaves out a portion. The top ten hold approximately 1.4% of the sample, which has tens of thousands of clones, about 90% seen once. This material consisted of unstimulated CD8+ T cells sorted from spleen or lymph node cells, taken before intestinal transplant. These receptors were obtained from a human donor who received an intestinal transplant.

The chain combines TRBV29-1 with TRBJ2-1, with 12 positions matching TRBD2. The CDR3 contains 15 residues. With V trimmed by 6 bases and J by 3 bases, 6 bases remained unmatched. CDR1 is SQVTM and CDR2 is ANQGSEA in the germline V gene. In DNA form, the CDR3 reads TGCAGCGTAGACTCTAGCGGGGGGGTCTACAATGAGCAGTTCTTC. Protein sequence: CSVDSSGGVYNEQFF.

The chain is built from TRBV6-1 and TRBJ2-7; 7 bases agree with TRBD1. Looked up from germline, CDR1 is MNHNS and CDR2 is SASEGT. Trimming at V came to 2 bases and at J to 1 base, leaving 5 bases not matched to a gene. This CDR3 has 15 residues. CDR3 protein: CASSEYLGQSYEQYF. DNA of the CDR3: TGTGCCAGCAGTGAATACTTGGGACAGTCCTACGAGCAGTACTTC.

J is TRBJ2-7 and V is TRBV7-9; D may be TRBD2 (6 bases). Germline V lookup: CDR1 SEHNR, CDR2 FQNEAQ (reference sequence). CDR3 length equals 16 residues. V gave up 5 bases and J gave up 4 bases, with 21 bases separating them. The CDR3 region is CASSGGIGAGTYEQYF. In DNA form, the CDR3 reads TGTGCCAGCAGCGGGGGGATTGGGGCAGGGACTTACGAGCAGTACTTC.

The CDR3 nucleotides are TGTGCCAGCAGTTACTCGGCTCTGGAGGTAGCCTACGAGCAGTACTTC. Translation: CASSYSALEVAYEQYF. This chain connects TRBV6-5 to TRBJ2-7, with D possibly being TRBD2 (5 bases). The CDR3 is made up of 16 amino acids. Germline CDR1 is MNHEY and CDR2 is SVGAGI. Between the trimmed V and J ends, which lost 0 bases and 2 bases, there was a span of 14 bases.

The J gene is TRBJ1-1, the V gene TRBV19, with TRBD1 matching 10 bases. The CDR3 is 14 amino acids. The germline gives CDR1 LNHDA, CDR2 SQIVND (reference sequence). The V and J ends lost 7 bases and 5 bases, in that order; junction bases with no gene match: 7. CDR3 amino acids: CASTTGQGLTEAFF. In DNA, the CDR3 is TGTGCCAGTACTACGGGACAGGGGTTAACTGAAGCTTTCTTT.

This clone was recorded only once. V gene TRBV5-6 combines with J gene TRBJ2-3; D ambiguous. V dropped 4 bases and J dropped 7 bases, with 13 bases sitting between them. Germline V CDR1 and CDR2: SGHDT, YYEEEE. The CDR3 extends over 13 amino acids. In DNA form, the CDR3 reads TGTGCCAGCAGCAATAGCAGAGCGCATACGCAGTATTTT. Amino acids: CASSNSRAHTQYF.

The rearrangement uses TRBV14 and TRBJ1-2; 7 nucleotides line up with TRBD1. The CDR3 runs to 14 residues. Trimming cost V 4 bases and J 4 bases; bases outside gene matches: 6. CDR1 SGHDN and CDR2 FVKESK come from the germline V gene. The CDR3 bases are TGTGCCAGCAGCCGAGGGGGCATAAGCTATGGCTACACCTTC. Protein sequence: CASSRGGISYGYTF.

The rearrangement joins TRBV5-1 to TRBJ2-3, with 14 nucleotides matching TRBD2. The CDR3 runs 21 residues. CDR1 SGHRS and CDR2 YFSETQ come from the germline V gene. V trimming: 0 bases; J trimming: 2 bases; junction bases outside the gene matches: 14. The CDR3 loop is CASSLDLGLAGESYSTDTQYF. CDR3 coding DNA: TGCGCCAGCAGCTTGGACTTGGGACTAGCGGGGGAGAGCTATTCCACAGATACGCAGTATTTT.

The V gene is TRBV7-3, the J gene TRBJ2-7; 7 nucleotides agree with TRBD1. Germline CDR1 is SGHTA and CDR2 is FQGTGA. V dropped 3 bases and J dropped 5; count of bases not matched to a gene: 4. The CDR3 totals 13 residues. The DNA of the CDR3 is TGTGCCAGCAGCTTGACAGGGTTGAACGAGCAGTACTTC. Encoded protein: CASSLTGLNEQYF.

The rearrangement joins TRBV10-3 to TRBJ2-2, with 10 bases matching TRBD1. After removal of 2 bases from V and 6 bases from J, the junction contained 6 bases not matched to a gene. CDR3 length: 16 amino acids. Looked up from germline, CDR1 is ENHRY and CDR2 is SYGVKD. DNA of the CDR3: TGTGCCATCAGTGAGCCGGGACAGGGGTCCCCCGGGGAGCTGTTTTTT. It translates to CAISEPGQGSPGELFF.

V gene TRBV4-1 combines with J gene TRBJ1-2; unclear D gene. The V end was cut by 0 bases, the J end by 6 bases, with 23 bases between. The CDR3 consists of 18 residues. CDR1 and CDR2 from the germline V gene are MGHRA and YSYEKL. The CDR3 region is CASSQDLVEKTHYHGYTF. In DNA form, the CDR3 reads TGCGCCAGCAGCCAAGATTTAGTAGAGAAGACCCACTATCATGGCTACACCTTC.

The chain recombines TRBV5-1 with TRBJ1-2, with a tentative D call TRBD1 (5 bases). The CDR3 runs 19 residues. V lost 4 bases and J lost 1, with 26 bases in between. Germline CDR1 and CDR2: SGHRS and YFSETQ. The CDR3 spells CASSAWPESDQGSNYGYTF. CDR3 sequence (DNA): TGCGCCAGCAGCGCTTGGCCCGAGTCGGATCAGGGAAGTAACTATGGCTACACCTTC.

The J gene is TRBJ1-5, the V gene TRBV6-5; D unresolved. V dropped 2 bases and J dropped 5 bases, with 7 bases sitting between them. The germline CDR1 and CDR2 sequences are MNHEY and SVGAGI. The CDR3 is made up of 13 amino acids. CDR3 residues: CASSYGLDQPQHF. CDR3 coding DNA: TGTGCCAGCAGTTACGGGCTGGATCAGCCCCAGCATTTT.

This clone was detected a few times. The chain joins TRBV5-6 to TRBJ1-1, with TRBD1 as a possible D gene (5 bases). Looked up from germline, CDR1 is SGHDT and CDR2 is YYEEEE. This CDR3 spans 14 amino acids. V dropped 0 bases and J dropped 6 bases, with 12 bases sitting between them. The CDR3 nucleotides read TGTGCCAGCAGCTTGGCGGGACTAAGCCCTGAAGCTTTCTTT. Amino acid sequence: CASSLAGLSPEAFF.

The rearrangement uses TRBV9 and TRBJ1-1; 8 nucleotides agree with TRBD1. The CDR3 runs to 14 residues. From germline, CDR1 is SGDLS and CDR2 YYNGEE. V gave up 3 bases and J gave up 3 bases; unmatched junction bases: 4. CDR3 DNA: TGTGCCAGCAGCGGGGGGGGACAGGACACTGAAGCTTTCTTT. Amino acid sequence: CASSGGGQDTEAFF.

This clone occurred once. The chain recombines TRBV7-9 with TRBJ1-1, with a weak D call TRBD1 (6 bases). V dropped 11 bases and J dropped 2 bases, with 15 bases sitting between them. The germline V gene encodes CDR1 SEHNR and CDR2 FQNEAQ (reference sequence). The CDR3 covers 13 residues. The CDR3 sequence is CAVLEGGNTEAFF. Here the CDR3 DNA reads TGTGCCGTCCTCGAAGGGGGAAACACTGAAGCTTTCTTT.

The chain uses TRBV10-1 and TRBJ1-1; 9 bases are shared with TRBD1. CDR1 is WNHNN and CDR2 is SYGVQD in the germline V gene (reference sequence). The J segment lost 6 bases and the V segment lost 4 bases, leaving 6 bases of the junction unmatched. The CDR3 consists of 14 residues. The CDR3: CASSARTGVAEAFF. CDR3 bases: TGCGCCAGCAGTGCTCGGACAGGGGTCGCTGAAGCTTTCTTT.

The chain uses TRBV6-5 and TRBJ1-5; no clear D. The CDR3 sequence is 14 residues long. V lost 0 bases and J 7 bases, leaving 10 bases between the germline ends. Per the germline V gene, CDR1 is MNHEY and CDR2 is SVGAGI. This CDR3 is CASSYSGSGQPQHF. The CDR3 DNA sequence: TGTGCCAGCAGTTACTCGGGGTCGGGACAGCCCCAGCATTTT.

This clone has more than one count but fewer than ten. The chain employs TRBV2 and TRBJ1-2, with D possibly being TRBD1 (6 bases). Trimming took off 8 bases at V and 3 bases at J, with 16 bases between the two ends. CDR3 length: 14 amino acids. In germline, CDR1 is SNHLY, CDR2 FYNNEI. The CDR3 bases are TGTGCCAGCGGGGGGGGTGGGGGCGACTATGGCTACACCTTC. Amino acids: CASGGGGGDYGYTF.